This TCR beta chain was retrieved from a study of OX40 agonist ivuxolimab in advanced cancers. A note on the overall study: Ivuxolimab was a fully human IgG2 agonistic monoclonal antibody targeting the costimulatory receptor OX40 (CD134). Partial responses were achieved by three dose-escalation patients, of whom one had hepatocellular carcinoma and two had cutaneous melanoma. In the dose-escalation cohort, more than 75% of patients were male, and the mean age was approximately 60 years, with a range of about 23 to 85. Patients were allowed to have had prior anti-PD-1, anti-PD-L1 or anti-CTLA-4 therapy, and approximately 37% of the dose-escalation patients had been treated with checkpoint inhibitors. Of the 50 to 55 patients in dose escalation, 19 had hepatocellular carcinoma, roughly 15 had melanoma, 9 had renal cell carcinoma and 9 had head and neck cancer. The point of sequencing TCRbeta in the periphery was to test whether ivuxolimab changed TCR sequence diversity and drove clonal T-cell expansion. The paper reports the monotherapy dose-escalation portion (N of about 47 patients) of the phase I ivuxolimab trial. Intravenous ivuxolimab was administered to patients every 2 weeks at six dose levels: 0.01, 0.1, 0.3, 1.5, 3 and 10 mg/kg.

Overall study results and their limits: After ivuxolimab, more expanded clones were found on average in CD8+ T cells than in CD4+ T cells. Low levels of normalized T-cell clonal expansion were also shown by some nonresponding patients. Partial responders in the 0.1-3.0 mg/kg groups had among the lowest normalized peripheral clonal expansion, especially among CD8+ T cells. Clonal expansion of both CD4+ and CD8+ blood T cells was observed from baseline to week 6 at doses 0.1 to 3.0 mg/kg. The antigen specificity of the clonally expanded peripheral T cells was not determined.

Genomic DNA was isolated from the sorted cells so that the TCRbeta CDR3 region could be sequenced. TCRbeta CDR3 regions were sequenced using the immunoSEQ Assay. This immuneACCESS table, as held by TCRdb, lists in-frame sequences with V and J called but not all clones. Of the missing ones, under half trace to an unresolved V gene in checked studies; the others have no known cause. The sample yields about 80,000 clones; around 94% were counted once. Approximately 11% of the sample comes from the top ten. Patients with a history of autoimmune disease or receiving systemic immunosuppression were excluded from the trial. In every dose cohort, peripheral blood was drawn for TCR sequencing at baseline, cycle 4 day 1, and cycle 7 day 1. Samples were obtained from an open-label, multicenter, first-in-human phase I dose-escalation trial of ivuxolimab. Adults with locally advanced or metastatic melanoma, renal cell, hepatocellular, or head and neck squamous cell carcinoma were enrolled in the trial. CD4+ and CD8+ T cells were sorted separately from peripheral blood before TCR sequencing.

As concerns this clone: This clone's antigen is unknown. No quality values exist for individual bases; no much larger clone is one base distant.

Here V drops 3 bases and J drops 4 bases, and the junction holds 10 bases not matched to any gene. From cysteine to phenylalanine, the CDR3 is 19 amino acids long. Just the 57-base CDR3 DNA is kept, in frame starting at base 1. From a lookup of the germline V gene (reference sequence), CDR1 and CDR2 are SEHNR and FQNEAQ. The receptor comes from an adult with an advanced solid tumor such as melanoma, head and neck, liver or kidney cancer. The sequencing here drew on CD4+ or CD8+ T cells sorted from blood, taken in a trial of the OX40 agonist ivuxolimab. The chain links TRBV7-9 with TRBJ2-2; 14 bases in between match TRBD2. This receptor has the CDR3 CASSFPTSGRALGTGELFF. The base sequence is TGTGCCAGCAGCTTCCCGACTAGCGGGAGGGCCCTCGGCACCGGGGAGCTGTTTTTT.